The 21 T cell receptor beta chains listed next were all sequenced from one sample in a study of CD8+ T cells in alopecia areata. Specified treatment: oral pan-JAK inhibitor, 5-10 mg twice daily. In each case, RNA was isolated and then reverse transcribed into cDNA as the sequencing template. Profiled with immunoSEQ multiplex PCR; TCRdb holds only in-frame clones, not every one. Among 130,000 to 150,000 clones listed, 75% to 85% were seen once. The sequences come from CD8+ T cells sorted from blood, collected at week 4, from a patient treated with tofacitinib. These receptors all come from a human donor with alopecia areata.

In DNA, the CDR3 is TGTGCCAGCAGCACGTGGGTTAATGAGCAGTTCTTC. It is translated as CASSTWVNEQFF. The chain is built from TRBV5-6 and TRBJ2-1; no reliable D call. The CDR3 is made up of 12 amino acids. Germline V lookup: CDR1 SGHDT, CDR2 YYEEEE. Trimming shortened V by 4 bases and J by 7 bases, and 9 bases separated the two germline ends.

J is TRBJ2-3 and V is TRBV6-5; D gene unclear. V lost 7 bases, J lost 3 bases, and 5 bases lay in between. The CDR3 length is 11 residues. Looked up from germline, CDR1 is MNHEY and CDR2 is SVGAGI. CDR3 nucleotide sequence: TGTGCCAGCACCAATACAGATACGCAGTATTTT. Protein product: CASTNTDTQYF.

This clone was observed a few times. The V gene is TRBV19, the J gene TRBJ2-3; the match to TRBD1 covers 9 bases. CDR1 and CDR2 (germline): LNHDA, SQIVND (reference sequence). The CDR3 totals 17 residues. V trimming: 6 bases; J trimming: 5 bases; junction bases outside the gene matches: 15. The DNA of the CDR3 is TGTGCCAGTAGACAACCCGACCGGGACAGGGTCGAAGATACGCAGTATTTT. Its translation: CASRQPDRDRVEDTQYF.

V is TRBV7-8 and J is TRBJ1-1, with 7 bases identical to TRBD1. CDR1 and CDR2 (germline): SGHVS, FQNEAQ. The J segment lost 4 bases and the V segment lost 5 bases, leaving 7 bases of the junction unmatched. This CDR3 spans 14 amino acids. The CDR3 coding sequence is TGTGCCAGCAGCCGGACAGGCTTTGGCACTGAAGCTTTCTTT. It specifies CASSRTGFGTEAFF.

The chain carries TRBV21-1 and TRBJ2-2. TRBV21-1 is given as a pseudogene. The CDR3 totals 15 residues. CDR3 nucleotide sequence: TGTGCCAGCAGCCTACCCAGGGACGGCACCGGGGAGCTGTTTTTT. Translating it yields CASSLPRDGTGELFF.

This chain connects TRBV7-2 to TRBJ2-3, with D perhaps matching TRBD1 (5 bases). This CDR3 is 15 amino acids long. Trimming cost V 1 base and J 0 bases, with 8 bases left between them. Germline V lookup: CDR1 SGHTA, CDR2 FQGNSA. CDR3 amino acids: CASSLGGRSTDTQYF. CDR3 sequence (DNA): TGTGCCAGCAGCTTAGGGGGCCGAAGCACAGATACGCAGTATTTT.

The genes are TRBV4-3 and TRBJ2-5; D not certain. V was clipped by 0 bases and J by 4 bases, with 3 bases between them. This CDR3 is built from 12 residues. Germline loops: CDR1 LGHNA, CDR2 YSLEER. CDR3 amino acids: CASSQEGETQYF. The CDR3 DNA reads as TGCGCCAGCAGCCAAGAGGGAGAGACCCAGTACTTC.

This clone has a handful of counts. The chain employs TRBV7-3 and TRBJ2-5, with 8 bases lining up with TRBD1. V trimming: 5 bases; J trimming: 2 bases; junction bases outside the gene matches: 7. Germline V gene data show CDR1 as SGHTA and CDR2 as FQGTGA. The CDR3 sequence is 15 residues long. CDR3 nucleotides: TGTGCCAGCAGCCCGGGACAGGAGAGACAAGAGACCCAGTACTTC. Its translation: CASSPGQERQETQYF.

This chain connects TRBV7-9 to TRBJ2-3, with no clear D. The V and J ends lost 5 bases and 2 bases respectively, with 11 bases between them. Germline V gene data show CDR1 as SEHNR and CDR2 as FQNEAQ (reference sequence). The CDR3 has 14 residues. CDR3 in DNA: TGTGCCAGCAGCCCCACCGGACCCACAGATACGCAGTATTTT. This translates into CASSPTGPTDTQYF.

The chain uses TRBV29-1 and TRBJ2-7, with D possibly matching TRBD1 (5 bases). Looked up from germline, CDR1 is SQVTM and CDR2 is ANQGSEA. V was shortened by 2 bases and J by 2 bases, with 13 bases between the two germline ends. The CDR3 is made up of 14 amino acids. The CDR3 bases are TGCAGCGTTGAATTGAGAGACAGCACCTACGAGCAGTACTTC. Encoded protein: CSVELRDSTYEQYF.

The chain joins TRBV15 to TRBJ2-4, with TRBD1 matching 7 bases. Looked up from germline, CDR1 is LNHNV and CDR2 is YYDKDF (reference sequence). This CDR3 has 18 residues. V lost 3 bases and J lost 8; bases outside the gene matches: 19. The CDR3 DNA follows: TGTGCCACCAGCAGCCCCAAAGGCAGGACAGGCGAGATCGACATTCAGTACTTC. Translation: CATSSPKGRTGEIDIQYF.

The chain employs TRBV19 and TRBJ2-2; a possible D gene is TRBD1 (5 bases). Per germline, CDR1 LNHDA and CDR2 SQIVND (reference sequence). This CDR3 contains 14 residues. V dropped 7 bases and J dropped 3 bases, with 12 bases sitting between them. CDR3 sequence reads: CASTKTAYTGELFF. The CDR3 DNA follows: TGTGCCAGTACCAAGACAGCCTACACCGGGGAGCTGTTTTTT.

This clone came up a few times. The chain employs TRBV1 and TRBJ2-7; the table assigns TRBD2, which was not confirmed against the DNA. TRBV1 is described as a pseudogene. This CDR3 has 18 amino acids. The CDR3 DNA reads TGCACCAGCAGCCAGGGACTAGCGGGGCCCCCAAGCTCCTACGAGCAGTACTTC. Translation gives CTSSQGLAGPPSSYEQYF.

J is TRBJ2-3 and V is TRBV7-2, with unresolved D. Trimming removed 3 bases from V and 5 bases from J, with 15 bases in between. This CDR3 region has 15 residues. The germline CDR1 and CDR2 sequences are SGHTA and FQGNSA. The CDR3 DNA sequence: TGTGCCAGCAGCTTGGTCGGCAATCAGGAAGATACGCAGTATTTT. This codes for CASSLVGNQEDTQYF.

The genes are TRBV4-1 and TRBJ2-1; tentatively, D is TRBD2 (7 bases). The CDR3 is made up of 15 amino acids. Germline V gene sequence: CDR1 MGHRA, CDR2 YSYEKL. Between the trimmed V and J ends, which lost 0 bases and 7 bases, there was a span of 13 bases. The chain's CDR3 is CASSQDPGGGNEQFF. The CDR3 bases are TGCGCCAGCAGCCAAGATCCGGGGGGCGGTAATGAGCAGTTCTTC.

The J gene is TRBJ2-7, the V gene TRBV7-2, with D possibly being TRBD1 (5 bases). Per germline, CDR1 SGHTA and CDR2 FQGNSA. The CDR3 contains 16 residues. V dropped 1 base and J dropped 0 bases, with 13 bases sitting between them. The CDR3 loop is CASSLVTGTPSYEQYF. CDR3 DNA sequence: TGTGCCAGCAGCTTAGTAACAGGAACCCCCTCCTACGAGCAGTACTTC.

This sequence joins TRBV5-6 and TRBJ2-1; TRBD1 might be the D (5 bases). Trimming shortened V by 5 bases and J by 2 bases, and 14 bases separated the two germline ends. The CDR3 is 15 residues long. Germline CDR1 is SGHDT and CDR2 is YYEEEE. Here the CDR3 reads CASSPTVAPYNEQFF. The CDR3 DNA is TGTGCCAGCAGTCCGACAGTGGCCCCCTACAATGAGCAGTTCTTC.

This chain links TRBV29-1 with TRBJ2-7; TRBD1 agrees at 9 bases. V lost 1 base to trimming and J lost 4 bases; unmatched junction nucleotides: 11. From germline, CDR1 is SQVTM and CDR2 ANQGSEA. The CDR3 is 16 residues long. CDR3 amino acids: CSVEGEADRGLYEQYF. CDR3 in DNA: TGCAGCGTTGAAGGGGAGGCGGACAGGGGCTTGTACGAGCAGTACTTC.

This chain joins TRBV27 and TRBJ2-1; 8 bases line up with TRBD2. The V gene end was trimmed by 2 bases and the J gene end by 6 bases; junction bases not matched to a gene: 6. There are 15 residues in the CDR3. Germline CDR1 MNHEY, CDR2 SMNVEV (reference sequence). CDR3 protein: CASSLGTSGLNEQFF. CDR3 in DNA: TGTGCCAGCAGTTTAGGCACTAGCGGACTCAATGAGCAGTTCTTC.

This chain links TRBV7-9 with TRBJ2-1; D unclear. V was clipped by 5 bases and J by 10 bases, with 15 bases between them. CDR3 length equals 13 residues. Germline CDR1 SEHNR, CDR2 FQNEAQ (reference sequence). The CDR3 reads CASSAAVEVEQFF. In nucleotides, the CDR3 is TGTGCCAGCAGCGCTGCCGTCGAAGTCGAGCAGTTCTTC.

This clone was seen a handful of times. V gene TRBV23-1 combines with J gene TRBJ2-4; D ambiguous. TRBV23-1 is placed among ORFs of uncertain function. CDR3 length: 13 amino acids. Trimming cost V 2 bases and J 2 bases, with 4 bases left between them. CDR3 bases: TGCGCCAGCAGTCAACCCCCCAAAAACATTCAGTACTTC. It is translated as CASSQPPKNIQYF.